This T cell receptor beta chain was profiled in a study of radiotherapy plus CTLA-4 blockade in lung cancer. For the study at large: Objective responses occurred in roughly a sixth of patients; approximately 33% had disease control.

The study, taken as a whole, reports: TCR clones originating in tumors grew in number in blood after radiotherapy plus ipilimumab.

V was trimmed by 5 bases and J by 8 bases, leaving 10 bases between them. The CDR3 sequence is 12 residues long. Germline CDR1 reads SEHNR; CDR2 reads FQNEAQ (reference sequence). This clone was seen once. The antigen is unknown. Profiled with immunoSEQ multiplex PCR; TCRdb holds only in-frame clones, not every one. The profile shows around 72,000 clones, roughly 78% of them singletons. The starting material was peripheral blood, obtained from a patient treated with radiotherapy plus ipilimumab. The chain employs TRBV7-9 and TRBJ2-1; a weak D match, TRBD2 (5 bases). The sequence came from a human donor with non-small cell lung cancer who had a complete response to radiotherapy plus ipilimumab. The CDR3 nucleotides read TGTGCCAGCAGCCGAGCGCGGGATGAGCAGTTCTTC. It encodes CASSRARDEQFF.